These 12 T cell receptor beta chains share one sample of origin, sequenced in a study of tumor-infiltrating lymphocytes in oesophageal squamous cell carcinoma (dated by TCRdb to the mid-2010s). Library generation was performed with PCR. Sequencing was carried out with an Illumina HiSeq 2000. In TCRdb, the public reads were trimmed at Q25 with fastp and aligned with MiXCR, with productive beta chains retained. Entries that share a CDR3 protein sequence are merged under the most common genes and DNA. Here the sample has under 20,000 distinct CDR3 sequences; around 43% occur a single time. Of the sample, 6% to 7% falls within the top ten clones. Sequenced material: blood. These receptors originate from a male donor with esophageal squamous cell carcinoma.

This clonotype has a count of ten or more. The CDR3 sequence is CAVASGAPSTDTQYF. The DNA of the CDR3 is TGTGCCGTGGCTAGCGGGGCTCCTAGCACAGATACGCAGTATTTT. The V and J genes are TRBV5-4 and TRBJ2-3; 9 positions match TRBD2. This CDR3 has 15 amino acids. Germline V gives CDR1 SGHNT, CDR2 YYREEE (reference sequence). The ends lost 10 bases at V and 0 bases at J; junction bases unmatched: 9.

CDR3 sequence reads: CATKAGIYNEQFF. The CDR3 DNA reads TGTGCCACTAAGGCAGGGATCTACAATGAGCAGTTCTTC. V gene TRBV7-8 combines with J gene TRBJ2-1, with D possibly matching TRBD1 (5 bases). This CDR3 has 13 residues. Germline-derived CDR1 and CDR2 are SGHVS and FQNEAQ. V shed 10 bases and J shed 3 bases, with 13 bases lying between them.

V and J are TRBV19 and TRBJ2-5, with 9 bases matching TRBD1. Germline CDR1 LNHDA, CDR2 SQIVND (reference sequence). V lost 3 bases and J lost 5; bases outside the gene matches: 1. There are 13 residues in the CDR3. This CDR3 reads CASSMTGGETQYF. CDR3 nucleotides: TGTGCCAGTAGTATGACAGGGGGGGAGACCCAGTACTTC.

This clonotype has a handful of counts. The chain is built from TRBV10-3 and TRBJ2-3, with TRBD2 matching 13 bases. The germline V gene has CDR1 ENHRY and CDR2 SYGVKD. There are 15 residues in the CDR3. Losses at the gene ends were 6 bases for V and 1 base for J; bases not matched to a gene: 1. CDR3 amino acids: CAIRGTSGGTDTQYF. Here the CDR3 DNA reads TGTGCCATCAGGGGGACTAGCGGGGGCACAGATACGCAGTATTTT.

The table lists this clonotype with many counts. CDR3 sequence reads: CASLRTSGIYDEQFF. CDR3 nucleotide sequence: TGTGCCAGTCTTCGGACTAGCGGGATTTACGATGAGCAGTTCTTC. The V and J genes are TRBV19 and TRBJ2-1; 12 bases are a match to TRBD2. Per germline, CDR1 LNHDA and CDR2 SQIVND (reference sequence). Germline trimming cut 8 bases from V and 8 bases from J; bases unmatched to any gene: 10. This CDR3 comprises 15 residues. The entire variable domain, with the rest obtained from reference TRBV19 and TRBJ2-1, is as follows: DGGITQSPKYLFRKEGQNVTLSCEQNLNHDAMYWYRQDPGQGLRLIYYSQIVNDFQKGDIAEGYSVSREKKESFPLTVTSAQKNPTAFYLCASLRTSGIYDEQFFGPGTRLTVL.

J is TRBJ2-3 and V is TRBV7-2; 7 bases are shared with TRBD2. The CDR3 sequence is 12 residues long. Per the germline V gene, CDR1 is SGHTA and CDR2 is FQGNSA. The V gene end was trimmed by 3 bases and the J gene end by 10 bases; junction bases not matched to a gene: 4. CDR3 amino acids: CASSLSGTPQYF. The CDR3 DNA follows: TGTGCCAGCAGCTTGAGCGGGACCCCGCAGTATTTT.

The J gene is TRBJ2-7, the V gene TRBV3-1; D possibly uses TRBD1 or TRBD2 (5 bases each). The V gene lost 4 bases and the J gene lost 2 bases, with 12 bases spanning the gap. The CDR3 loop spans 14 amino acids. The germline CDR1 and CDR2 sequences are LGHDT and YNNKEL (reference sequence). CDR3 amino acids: CASSLATATYEQYF. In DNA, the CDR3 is TGTGCCAGCAGCCTAGCGACAGCAACCTACGAGCAGTACTTC.

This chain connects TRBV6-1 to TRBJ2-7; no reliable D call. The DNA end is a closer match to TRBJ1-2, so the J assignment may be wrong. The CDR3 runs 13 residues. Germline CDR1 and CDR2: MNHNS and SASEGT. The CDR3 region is CASSEYTNYGYTF. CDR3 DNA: TGTGCCAGCAGTGAATACACTAACTATGGCTACACCTTC.

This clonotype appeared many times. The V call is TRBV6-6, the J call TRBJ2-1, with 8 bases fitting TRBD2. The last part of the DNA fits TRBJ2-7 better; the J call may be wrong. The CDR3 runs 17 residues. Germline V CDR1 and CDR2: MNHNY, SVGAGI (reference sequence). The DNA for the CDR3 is TGTGCCAGCAGTTACTCACCCTCCGGGGGGGCCTACAATGAGCAGTACTTC. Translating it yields CASSYSPSGGAYNEQYF.

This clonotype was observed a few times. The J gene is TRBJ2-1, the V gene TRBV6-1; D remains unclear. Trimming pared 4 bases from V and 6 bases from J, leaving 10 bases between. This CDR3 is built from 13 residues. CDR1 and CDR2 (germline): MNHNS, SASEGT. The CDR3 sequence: CASSGSRTNEQFF. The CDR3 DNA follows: TGTGCCAGCAGTGGGTCTCGGACCAATGAGCAGTTCTTC.

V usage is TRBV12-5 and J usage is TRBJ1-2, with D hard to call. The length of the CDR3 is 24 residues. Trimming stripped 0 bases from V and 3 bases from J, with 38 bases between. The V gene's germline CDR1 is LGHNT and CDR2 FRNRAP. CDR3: CASGLVLLPDYFVPAAAKDYGYTF. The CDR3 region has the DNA TGTGCTAGTGGTTTGGTATTGCTTCCGGACTACTTTGTGCCCGCCGCGGCCAAGGACTATGGCTACACCTTC.

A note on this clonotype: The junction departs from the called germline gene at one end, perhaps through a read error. CDR3 in amino acids: CASSPGGTGGRETQYF. CDR3 coding DNA: TGTGCTAGCAGCCCAGGGGGGACGGGGGGGCGAGAGACCCAGTACTTC. This sequence joins TRBV7-6 and TRBJ2-5, with D possibly matching TRBD2 (8 bases). The CDR3 consists of 16 residues. Germline lookup yields CDR1 SGHVS and CDR2 FNYEAQ.